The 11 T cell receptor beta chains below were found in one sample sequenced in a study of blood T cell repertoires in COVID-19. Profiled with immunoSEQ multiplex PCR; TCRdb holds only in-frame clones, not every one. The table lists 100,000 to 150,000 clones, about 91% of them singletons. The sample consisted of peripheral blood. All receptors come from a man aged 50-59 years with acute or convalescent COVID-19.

As DNA, the CDR3 is TGTGCCAGCAGTTCCCCTGGGAGGGCAACTAACTATGGCTACACCTTC. Residues: CASSSPGRATNYGYTF. The V gene is TRBV6-5, the J gene TRBJ1-2; no firm D call. With 4 bases removed from V and 0 bases from J, the gap between germline ends came to 15 bases. Germline CDR1 reads MNHEY; CDR2 reads SVGAGI. The length of the CDR3 is 16 residues.

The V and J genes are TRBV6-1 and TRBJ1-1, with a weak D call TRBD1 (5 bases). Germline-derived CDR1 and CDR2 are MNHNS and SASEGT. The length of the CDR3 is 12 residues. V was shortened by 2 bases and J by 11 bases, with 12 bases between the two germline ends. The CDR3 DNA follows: TGTGCCAGCAGTGAACGGAGGGGAGGGGCTTTCTTT. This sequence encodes CASSERRGGAFF.

Here the CDR3 DNA reads TGTGCCAGCAGCCCCGCCCCACTAGCCGGTATTGTAGATACGCAGTATTTT. Translating it yields CASSPAPLAGIVDTQYF. V usage is TRBV7-2 and J usage is TRBJ2-3, with D possibly matching TRBD2 (6 bases). CDR3 size: 17 residues. V lost 5 bases and J lost 5, with 23 bases in between. Germline-derived CDR1 and CDR2 are SGHTA and FQGNSA.

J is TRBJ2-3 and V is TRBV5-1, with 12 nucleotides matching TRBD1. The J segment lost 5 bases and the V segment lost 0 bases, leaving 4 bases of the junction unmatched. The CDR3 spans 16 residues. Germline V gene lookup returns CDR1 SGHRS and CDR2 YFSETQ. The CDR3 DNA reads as TGCGCCAGCAGCTTGGCCGGGACAGGGGGCTTAGATACGCAGTATTTT. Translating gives CASSLAGTGGLDTQYF.

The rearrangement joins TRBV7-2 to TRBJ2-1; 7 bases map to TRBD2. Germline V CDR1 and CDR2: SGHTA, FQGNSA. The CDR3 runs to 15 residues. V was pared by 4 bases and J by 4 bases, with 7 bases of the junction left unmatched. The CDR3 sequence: CASSYQRGLYNEQFF. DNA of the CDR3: TGTGCCAGCAGCTACCAGCGGGGCCTTTACAATGAGCAGTTCTTC.

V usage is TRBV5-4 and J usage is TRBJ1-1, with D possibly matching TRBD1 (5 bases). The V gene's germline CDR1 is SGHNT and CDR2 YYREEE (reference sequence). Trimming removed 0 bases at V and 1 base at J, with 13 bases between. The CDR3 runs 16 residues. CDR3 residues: CASSLGQGRSNTEAFF. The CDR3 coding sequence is TGTGCCAGCAGCTTGGGGCAGGGAAGGTCGAACACTGAAGCTTTCTTT.

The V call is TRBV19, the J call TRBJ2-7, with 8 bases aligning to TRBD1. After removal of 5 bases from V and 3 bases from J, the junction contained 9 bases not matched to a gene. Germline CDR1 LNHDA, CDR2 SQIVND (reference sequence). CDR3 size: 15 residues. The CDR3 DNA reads TGTGCCAGTAGTTTAAGGACAGGGAAGGGCTACGAGCAGTACTTC. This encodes CASSLRTGKGYEQYF.

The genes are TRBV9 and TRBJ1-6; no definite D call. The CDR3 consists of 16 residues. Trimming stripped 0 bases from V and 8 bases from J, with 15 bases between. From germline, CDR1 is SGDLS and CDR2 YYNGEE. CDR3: CASSVGRVTPDSPLHF. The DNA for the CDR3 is TGTGCCAGCAGCGTAGGTCGGGTGACCCCGGATTCACCCCTCCACTTT.

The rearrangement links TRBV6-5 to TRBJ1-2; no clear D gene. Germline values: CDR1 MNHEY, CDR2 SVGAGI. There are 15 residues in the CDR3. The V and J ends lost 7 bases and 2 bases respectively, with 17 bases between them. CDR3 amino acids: CASTPGGVWNYGYTF. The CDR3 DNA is TGTGCCAGCACTCCCGGCGGGGTCTGGAACTATGGCTACACCTTC.

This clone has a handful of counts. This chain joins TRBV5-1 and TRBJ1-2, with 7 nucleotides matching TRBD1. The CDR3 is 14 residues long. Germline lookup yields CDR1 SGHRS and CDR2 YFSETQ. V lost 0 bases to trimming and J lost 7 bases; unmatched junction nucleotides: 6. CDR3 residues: CASSLATGMGGYTF. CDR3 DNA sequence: TGCGCCAGCAGCTTGGCGACAGGGATGGGTGGCTACACCTTC.

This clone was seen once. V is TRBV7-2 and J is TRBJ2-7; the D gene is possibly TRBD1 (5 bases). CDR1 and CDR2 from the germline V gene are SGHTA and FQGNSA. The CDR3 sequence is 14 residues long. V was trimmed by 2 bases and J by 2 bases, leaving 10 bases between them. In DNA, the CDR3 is TGTGCCAGCAGCTTAAGTACAGGAGCCTACGAGCAGTACTTC. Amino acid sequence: CASSLSTGAYEQYF.